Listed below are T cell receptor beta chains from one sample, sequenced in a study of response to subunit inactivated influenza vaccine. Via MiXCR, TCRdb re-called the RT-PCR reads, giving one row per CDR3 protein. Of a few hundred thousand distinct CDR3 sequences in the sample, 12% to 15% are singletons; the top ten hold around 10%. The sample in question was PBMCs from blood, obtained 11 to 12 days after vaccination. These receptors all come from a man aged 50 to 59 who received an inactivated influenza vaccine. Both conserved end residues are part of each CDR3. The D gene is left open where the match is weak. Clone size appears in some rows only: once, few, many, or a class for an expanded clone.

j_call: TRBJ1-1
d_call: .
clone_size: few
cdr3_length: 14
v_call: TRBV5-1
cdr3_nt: TGCGCCAGCACCTCCGAAGGAGGGACGGATGAAGCTTTCTTT
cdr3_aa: CASTSEGGTDEAFF

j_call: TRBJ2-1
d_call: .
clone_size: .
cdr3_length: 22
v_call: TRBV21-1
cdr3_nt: TGTGCCAGCAGCAAAGAGCCAAGGGCTAGCGGGAGGGCCTACGGATCCTACAATGAGCAGTTCTTC
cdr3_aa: CASSKEPRASGRAYGSYNEQFF

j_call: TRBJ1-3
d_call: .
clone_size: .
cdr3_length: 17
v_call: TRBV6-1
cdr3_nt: TGTGCCAGCAGTGCGGACCTAGGGCGGAATTCTGGAAACACCATATATTTT
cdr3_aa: CASSADLGRNSGNTIYF

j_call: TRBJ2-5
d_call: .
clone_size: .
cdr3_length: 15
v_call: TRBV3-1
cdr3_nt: TGTGCCAGCAGCCAACGTCGTAGTACTTCGACGACCCAGTACTTC
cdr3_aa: CASSQRRSTSTTQYF

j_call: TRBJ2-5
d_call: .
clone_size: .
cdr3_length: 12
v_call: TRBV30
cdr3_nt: TGTGCCTGGAGGGACTTTCAGGAGACCCAGTACTTC
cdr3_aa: CAWRDFQETQYF

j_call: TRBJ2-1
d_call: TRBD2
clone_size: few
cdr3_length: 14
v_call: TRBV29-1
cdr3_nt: TGCAGCGTTGTGACAGCGGGAGCCCGAAATGAGCAGTTCTTC
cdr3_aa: CSVVTAGARNEQFF

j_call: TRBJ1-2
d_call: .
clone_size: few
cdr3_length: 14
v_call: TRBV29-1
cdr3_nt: TGCAGCGTTGAAGATCAGGCGGCAGGACATGGCTACACCTTC
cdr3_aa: CSVEDQAAGHGYTF

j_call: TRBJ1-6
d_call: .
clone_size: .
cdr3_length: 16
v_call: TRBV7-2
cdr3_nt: TGTGCCAGCAGCTTAGAGGGGGGGCGGGGTAATTCACCCCTCCACTTT
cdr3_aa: CASSLEGGRGNSPLHF

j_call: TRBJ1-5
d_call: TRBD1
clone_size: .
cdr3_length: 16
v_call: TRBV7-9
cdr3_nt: TGTGCCAGCAGCTTAGGACAGGGGAATAGCAATCAGCCCCAGCATTTT
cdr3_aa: CASSLGQGNSNQPQHF

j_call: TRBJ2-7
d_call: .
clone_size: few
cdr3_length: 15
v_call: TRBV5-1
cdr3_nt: TGCGCCAGCAGGGAAGGGACGGCGGCTTACTACGAGCAGTACTTC
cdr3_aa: CASREGTAAYYEQYF

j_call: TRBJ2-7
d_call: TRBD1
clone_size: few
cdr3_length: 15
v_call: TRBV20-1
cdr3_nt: TGCAGTGCTAGAGGGGGGGGACAGGGGCACTACGAGCAGTACTTC
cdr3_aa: CSARGGGQGHYEQYF

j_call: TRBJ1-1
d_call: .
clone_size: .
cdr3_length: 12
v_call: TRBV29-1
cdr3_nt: TGCAGCGTAACCCAACTGGGGGCGATGGCTTTCTTT
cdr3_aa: CSVTQLGAMAFF

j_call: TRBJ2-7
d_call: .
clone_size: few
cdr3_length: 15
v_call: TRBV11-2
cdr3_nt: TGTGCCAGCAGCTTGGGAGGGGGGCCTTATTACGAGCAGTACTTC
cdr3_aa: CASSLGGGPYYEQYF

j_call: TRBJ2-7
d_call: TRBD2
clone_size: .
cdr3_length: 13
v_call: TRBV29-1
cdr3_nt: TGCAGCGTTGAACTGGGACGCGGGGGCGAGCAGTACTTC
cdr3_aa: CSVELGRGGEQYF

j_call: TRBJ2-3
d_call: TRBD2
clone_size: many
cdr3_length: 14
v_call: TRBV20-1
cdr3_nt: TGCAGTGCCCCGCTAGCGGGAACTCCAGATACGCAGTATTTT
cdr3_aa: CSAPLAGTPDTQYF

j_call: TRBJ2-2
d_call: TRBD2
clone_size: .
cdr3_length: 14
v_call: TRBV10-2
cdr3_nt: TGCGCCAGCACTGGACTAGCGGGGGGGAGGGAGCTGTTTTTT
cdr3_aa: CASTGLAGGRELFF

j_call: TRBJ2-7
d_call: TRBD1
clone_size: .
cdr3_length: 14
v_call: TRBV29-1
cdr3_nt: TGCAGCGTGAGGAAGGACAGGCCCCCTTTCGAGCAGTACTTC
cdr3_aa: CSVRKDRPPFEQYF

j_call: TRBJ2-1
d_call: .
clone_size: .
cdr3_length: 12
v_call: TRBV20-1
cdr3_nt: TGCAGTACTTCTGGCGCCTACAATGAGCAGTTCTTC
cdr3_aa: CSTSGAYNEQFF

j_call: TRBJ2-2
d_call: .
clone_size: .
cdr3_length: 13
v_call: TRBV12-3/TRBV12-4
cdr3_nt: TGTGCCAGCAGTGGGGGTCGATCCGGGGAGCTGTTTTTT
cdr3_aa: CASSGGRSGELFF

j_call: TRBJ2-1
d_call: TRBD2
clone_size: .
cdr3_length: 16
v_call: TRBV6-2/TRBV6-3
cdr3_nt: TGTGCCAGCAGACCTGGGACTAGCGTGACCTACAATGAGCAGTTCTTC
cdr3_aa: CASRPGTSVTYNEQFF